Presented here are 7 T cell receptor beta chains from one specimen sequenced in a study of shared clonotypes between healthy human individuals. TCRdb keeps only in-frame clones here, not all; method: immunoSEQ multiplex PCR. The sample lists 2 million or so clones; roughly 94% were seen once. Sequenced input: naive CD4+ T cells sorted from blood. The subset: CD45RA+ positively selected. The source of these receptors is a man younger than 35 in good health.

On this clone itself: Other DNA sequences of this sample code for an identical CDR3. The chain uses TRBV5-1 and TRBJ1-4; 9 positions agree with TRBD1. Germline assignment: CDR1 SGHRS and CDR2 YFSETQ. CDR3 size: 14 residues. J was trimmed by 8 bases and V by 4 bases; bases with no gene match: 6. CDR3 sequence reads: CASSPGQGEEKLFF. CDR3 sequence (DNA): TGCGCCAGCAGCCCGGGACAGGGTGAGGAAAAACTGTTTTTT. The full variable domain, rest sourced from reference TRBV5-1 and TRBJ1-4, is KAGVTQTPRYLIKTRGQQVTLSCSPISGHRSVSWYQQTPGQGLQFLFEYFSETQRNKGNFPGRFSGRQFSNSRSEMNVSTLELGDSALYLCASSPGQGEEKLFFGSGTQLSVL.

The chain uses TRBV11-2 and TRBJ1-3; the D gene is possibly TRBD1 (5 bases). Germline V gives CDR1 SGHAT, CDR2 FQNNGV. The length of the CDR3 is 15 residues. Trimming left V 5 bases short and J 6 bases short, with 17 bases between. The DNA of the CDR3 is TGTGCCAGCAGCCCGAGGGGAGCAAGAGAAAACACCATATATTTT. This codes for CASSPRGARENTIYF.

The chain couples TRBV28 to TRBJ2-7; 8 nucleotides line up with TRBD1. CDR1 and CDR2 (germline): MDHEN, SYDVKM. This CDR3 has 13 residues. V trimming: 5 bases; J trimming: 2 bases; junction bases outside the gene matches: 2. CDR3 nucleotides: TGTGCCAGCAGTCCGACAGGGGCCTACGAGCAGTACTTC. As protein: CASSPTGAYEQYF.

The CDR3 nucleotides read TGTGCCAGCAGCGTAAGCCTAAACAATCAGCCCCAGCATTTT. Translated: CASSVSLNNQPQHF. The chain combines TRBV7-6 with TRBJ1-5, with unresolved D. V was pared by 5 bases and J by 3 bases, with 11 bases between. The CDR3 runs 14 residues. Looked up from germline, CDR1 is SGHVS and CDR2 is FNYEAQ. The full variable domain, its missing parts supplied by reference TRBV7-6 and TRBJ1-5, is GAGVSQSPRYKVTKRGQDVALRCDPISGHVSLYWYRQALGQGPEFLTYFNYEAQQDKSGLPNDRFSAERPEGSISTLTIQRTEQRDSAMYRCASSVSLNNQPQHFGDGTRLSIL.

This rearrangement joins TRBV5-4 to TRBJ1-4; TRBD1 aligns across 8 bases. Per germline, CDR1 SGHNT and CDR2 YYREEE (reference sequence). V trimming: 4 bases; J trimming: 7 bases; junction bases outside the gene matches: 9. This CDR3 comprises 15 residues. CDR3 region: CASSKGQGRGEKLFF. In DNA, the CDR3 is TGTGCCAGCAGCAAAGGACAGGGAAGGGGTGAAAAACTGTTTTTT.

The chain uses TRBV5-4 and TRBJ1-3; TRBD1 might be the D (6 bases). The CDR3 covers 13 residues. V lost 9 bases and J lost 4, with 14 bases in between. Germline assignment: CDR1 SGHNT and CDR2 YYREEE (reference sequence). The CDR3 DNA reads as TGTGCCACCCTGCCACAGGGCGGAAACACCATATATTTT. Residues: CATLPQGGNTIYF.

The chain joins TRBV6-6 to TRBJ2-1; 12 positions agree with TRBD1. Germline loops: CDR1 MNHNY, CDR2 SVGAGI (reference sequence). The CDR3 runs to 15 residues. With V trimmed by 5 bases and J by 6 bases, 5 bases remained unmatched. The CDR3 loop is CASSLGQGAGNEQFF. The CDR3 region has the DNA TGTGCCAGCAGTCTGGGACAGGGGGCAGGCAATGAGCAGTTCTTC.